This T cell receptor (beta chain) stems from a study of T cells after posttransplantation cyclophosphamide. Study-wide results and caveats: Recipient CMV seropositivity and CMV reactivation strongly tracked TRB clonality. Later post-transplant blood repertoires were often dominated by donor CD8+ memory clones. Skin or GI-infiltrating T cells shared few TRB sequences with blood.

The repertoire was sequenced with immunoSEQ multiplex PCR; TCRdb's copy has only in-frame clones and lacks some. The sample yields roughly 30,000 clones, approximately 90% seen once. The CDR3 is made up of 15 amino acids. CDR1 and CDR2 from the germline V gene are MNHEY and SVGAGI. V was shortened by 8 bases and J by 3 bases, with 20 bases between the two germline ends. Of note for this clone: The antigen is unknown.

The receptor comes from a woman aged 40 to 50 with a blood cancer, CMV-positive, and with a related stem cell donor. Material for sequencing was PBMCs. This chain links TRBV6-5 with TRBJ2-7; perhaps TRBD2 as D (5 bases). The CDR3 loop is CASRYGEVPIYEQYF. CDR3 sequence (DNA): TGTGCCAGCCGCTACGGGGAAGTTCCGATCTACGAGCAGTACTTC.